Presented here are 14 T cell receptor beta chains from one specimen sequenced in a study of cytomegalovirus exposure and HLA in healthy donors. PCR involved 60 Vbeta and 13 Jbeta primers. Using immunoSEQ multiplex PCR, the repertoire was profiled, and TCRdb retains in-frame clones only, with some absent. The table lists more than 100,000 clones, 75% to 85% of them singletons, with 1% in the top ten. Sequenced sample: PBMCs. The source is a middle-aged man in good health and CMV-seronegative.

This chain joins TRBV27 and TRBJ1-5; 7 nucleotides match TRBD1. Unmatched junction bases numbered 6, after V lost 5 bases and J lost 5 bases. The CDR3 has 14 amino acids. CDR1 MNHEY and CDR2 SMNVEV come from the germline V gene (reference sequence). The CDR3 nucleotides read TGTGCCAGCAGTCCCCGCCAGGGGGATCAGCCCCAGCATTTT. This sequence encodes CASSPRQGDQPQHF.

This clone was counted a few times. This chain connects TRBV7-9 to TRBJ2-2; no definite D call. V gave up 4 bases and J gave up 4 bases, with 10 bases separating them. CDR3 length: 14 residues. The germline V gene has CDR1 SEHNR and CDR2 FQNEAQ (reference sequence). The CDR3 coding sequence is TGTGCCAGCAGCTCTCCCGTTCCCACCGGGGAGCTGTTTTTT. This codes for CASSSPVPTGELFF.

The chain recombines TRBV7-2 with TRBJ1-5; possibly TRBD1 for D (5 bases). CDR1 and CDR2 (germline): SGHTA, FQGNSA. The germline V and J ends were trimmed by 1 base and 5 bases, with 15 bases remaining between them. The CDR3 runs to 16 residues. Here the CDR3 reads CASSLGGGRAHQPQHF. The DNA for the CDR3 is TGTGCCAGCAGCTTAGGGGGCGGCAGGGCTCATCAGCCCCAGCATTTT.

The V gene is TRBV30, the J gene TRBJ1-2; D call uncertain. This CDR3 comprises 11 residues. The germline V gene encodes CDR1 GTSNPN and CDR2 SVGIG (reference sequence). V was shortened by 6 bases and J by 4 bases, with 9 bases between the two germline ends. CDR3 sequence (DNA): TGTGCCTGCCCAGGCCGCTATGGCTACACCTTC. It is translated as CACPGRYGYTF.

J is TRBJ2-7 and V is TRBV2; D uncertain. The CDR3 totals 11 residues. Trimming cost V 8 bases and J 6 bases, with 11 bases left between them. Germline assignment: CDR1 SNHLY and CDR2 FYNNEI. The CDR3: CASARSVEQYF. CDR3 DNA: TGTGCCAGCGCGAGATCGGTCGAGCAGTACTTC.

The genes are TRBV7-9 and TRBJ2-5, with 8 bases that match TRBD2. The junction had 13 bases not matched to a gene; V was cut back by 5 bases and J by 2 bases. The CDR3 totals 17 residues. CDR1 and CDR2 from the germline V gene are SEHNR and FQNEAQ (reference sequence). The CDR3 loop reads CASSPTGGLRRQETQYF. CDR3 DNA sequence: TGTGCCAGCAGCCCGACGGGAGGGCTCCGAAGACAAGAGACCCAGTACTTC. The whole variable domain, filled in from reference TRBV7-9 and TRBJ2-5, reads DTGVSQNPRHKITKRGQNVTFRCDPISEHNRLYWYRQTLGQGPEFLTYFQNEAQLEKSRLLSDRFSAERPKGSFSTLEIQRTEQGDSAMYLCASSPTGGLRRQETQYFGPGTRLLVL.

The CDR3 here is CASSRGRENTEAFF. DNA of the CDR3: TGTGCCAGCAGCCGGGGGAGGGAAAACACTGAAGCTTTCTTT. V gene TRBV6-5 combines with J gene TRBJ1-1, with a tentative D call TRBD1 (5 bases). CDR1 and CDR2 from the germline V gene are MNHEY and SVGAGI. Trimming shortened V by 6 bases and J by 2 bases, and 13 bases separated the two germline ends. The length of the CDR3 is 14 residues.

The gene calls are TRBV15 and TRBJ1-2; D is unclear. This CDR3 has 15 residues. Germline V lookup: CDR1 LNHNV, CDR2 YYDKDF (reference sequence). V was shortened by 0 bases and J by 4 bases, with 12 bases between the two germline ends. The CDR3 coding sequence is TGTGCCACCAGCAGAGATTCGGCGGGGAGCTATGGCTACACCTTC. This translates into CATSRDSAGSYGYTF.

This sequence joins TRBV2 and TRBJ1-1; no firm D call. The CDR3 totals 13 residues. CDR1 and CDR2 from the germline V gene are SNHLY and FYNNEI. The V gene lost 5 bases and the J gene lost 0 bases, with 7 bases spanning the gap. Here the CDR3 DNA reads TGTGCCAGCAGTAAGACACTGAACACTGAAGCTTTCTTT. Translation gives CASSKTLNTEAFF.

The CDR3 loop is CATRQGAGANVLTF. CDR3 in DNA: TGTGCCACACGACAGGGAGCTGGGGCCAACGTCCTGACTTTC. This chain connects TRBV15 to TRBJ2-6, with TRBD1 matching over 7 bases. The CDR3 has 14 residues. Trimming cost V 9 bases and J 2 bases; bases outside gene matches: 4. Per germline, CDR1 LNHNV and CDR2 YYDKDF (reference sequence). Complete variable domain (other parts from reference TRBV15 and TRBJ2-6): DAMVIQNPRYQVTQFGKPVTLSCSQTLNHNVMYWYQQKSSQAPKLLFHYYDKDFNNEADTPDNFQSRRPNTSFCFLDIRSPGLGDTAMYLCATRQGAGANVLTFGAGSRLTVL.

Only a few counts were recorded for this clone. The V gene is TRBV27, the J gene TRBJ2-1; 12 bases fit TRBD2. The CDR3 consists of 16 residues. V was clipped by 0 bases and J by 12 bases; unmatched bases: 9. Germline V gene sequence: CDR1 MNHEY, CDR2 SMNVEV (reference sequence). CDR3 loop: CASSLSRLAGGPGQFF. CDR3 coding DNA: TGTGCCAGCAGTTTATCGCGGCTAGCGGGAGGGCCCGGGCAGTTCTTC.

This clone was found once. The CDR3 sequence is CASSIRFRGPSPYEQYF. The DNA of the CDR3 is TGTGCCAGTAGTATACGGTTTAGGGGGCCGTCCCCCTACGAGCAGTACTTC. The V and J genes are TRBV19 and TRBJ2-7; 7 bases match TRBD1. The V gene's germline CDR1 is LNHDA and CDR2 SQIVND (reference sequence). CDR3 length equals 17 residues. V lost 2 bases, J lost 2 bases, and 12 bases stayed unmatched.

The chain combines TRBV5-1 with TRBJ2-3, with 8 bases that match TRBD1. Germline V gene lookup returns CDR1 SGHRS and CDR2 YFSETQ. The CDR3 totals 17 residues. The V and J ends lost 0 bases and 2 bases, in that order; junction bases with no gene match: 8. The CDR3 spells CASSLGYRDRHTDTQYF. For the CDR3, the DNA is TGCGCCAGCAGCTTGGGATATCGGGACAGGCACACAGATACGCAGTATTTT.

This clone showed up just once. V and J are TRBV6-1 and TRBJ2-1; D might be TRBD1 (6 bases). Per germline, CDR1 MNHNS and CDR2 SASEGT. Trimming stripped 6 bases from V and 3 bases from J, with 9 bases between. The CDR3 totals 13 residues. The CDR3 bases are TGTGCCAGCAGCCCACAGGGCTACAATGAGCAGTTCTTC. Protein: CASSPQGYNEQFF.